These T cell receptor beta chains were read from a single sample in a study of blood T cell repertoires in COVID-19. The table came from immunoSEQ multiplex PCR; TCRdb's copy has only in-frame clones and leaves some out. The table includes 250,000 to 300,000 clones, roughly 91% detected once. The sequencing sample was made of PBMCs or T cells enriched from blood (not recorded which). The source of these receptors is a woman aged 55 to 70 who had recovered from COVID-19. CDR3s include the opening cysteine and the closing phenylalanine or tryptophan. Fields, in order: D gene, V gene, clone size, J gene, CDR3 DNA, CDR3 protein. The D gene is left open where the match is weak. A row's size may be missing; if present it is once, few, many or a size class.

d_call: .
v_call: TRBV7-8
clone_size: .
j_call: TRBJ1-5
cdr3_nt: TGTGCCAGCAGCTTAGCGAACTTGAGGGAGCCCCAGCATTTT
cdr3_aa: CASSLANLREPQHF

d_call: TRBD1
v_call: TRBV9
clone_size: .
j_call: TRBJ1-4
cdr3_nt: TGTGCCAGCAGCGAAGGACAGGGGATGGGTGAAAAACTGTTTTTT
cdr3_aa: CASSEGQGMGEKLFF

d_call: .
v_call: TRBV9
clone_size: .
j_call: TRBJ1-5
cdr3_nt: TGTGCCAGCAGCGTGTCAGGGGGCAATCAGCCCCAGCATTTT
cdr3_aa: CASSVSGGNQPQHF

d_call: TRBD1
v_call: TRBV28
clone_size: .
j_call: TRBJ2-1
cdr3_nt: TGTGCCAGCAGCCCGACAGGGCTTGGCTCCTACAATGAGCAGTTCTTC
cdr3_aa: CASSPTGLGSYNEQFF

d_call: .
v_call: TRBV29-1
clone_size: .
j_call: TRBJ1-2
cdr3_nt: TGCAGCGTAGTTACTCGTGGGCTATATGGCTACACCTTC
cdr3_aa: CSVVTRGLYGYTF

d_call: .
v_call: TRBV5-1
clone_size: .
j_call: TRBJ1-1
cdr3_nt: TGCGCCAGCAGCTGGGACGGCGGGGGTAACACTGAAGCTTTCTTT
cdr3_aa: CASSWDGGGNTEAFF

d_call: .
v_call: TRBV7-8
clone_size: .
j_call: TRBJ2-4
cdr3_nt: TGTGCCAGCGCCCAACTCCTAGCCAAAAACATTCAGTACTTC
cdr3_aa: CASAQLLAKNIQYF

d_call: .
v_call: TRBV9
clone_size: .
j_call: TRBJ2-7
cdr3_nt: TGTGCCAGCAGCGTAGATGCCAGTTACTCCTACGAGCAGTACTTC
cdr3_aa: CASSVDASYSYEQYF

d_call: TRBD2
v_call: TRBV6-2/TRBV6-3
clone_size: .
j_call: TRBJ2-3
cdr3_nt: TGTGCCAGCAGTTACTCGGGCGGGGGGAACACAGATACGCAGTATTTT
cdr3_aa: CASSYSGGGNTDTQYF

d_call: .
v_call: TRBV5-1
clone_size: .
j_call: TRBJ2-7
cdr3_nt: TGCGCCAGCAGTTTAGCGGAATACTACGAGCAGTACTTC
cdr3_aa: CASSLAEYYEQYF

d_call: .
v_call: TRBV5-1
clone_size: .
j_call: TRBJ2-5
cdr3_nt: TGCGCCAGCAGCTCCGCGGAGACCCAGTACTTC
cdr3_aa: CASSSAETQYF

d_call: .
v_call: TRBV28
clone_size: .
j_call: TRBJ2-3
cdr3_nt: TGTGCCAGCGCGGTGGTAGATACGCAGTATTTT
cdr3_aa: CASAVVDTQYF

d_call: TRBD1
v_call: TRBV27
clone_size: .
j_call: TRBJ2-2
cdr3_nt: TGTGCCAGCAGTCCGGACAGGGGGGCCGGGTTTAAGCTGTTTTTT
cdr3_aa: CASSPDRGAGFKLFF

d_call: .
v_call: TRBV5-6
clone_size: once
j_call: TRBJ1-5
cdr3_nt: TGTGCCAGCAGCTCGGGGACTTATCAGCCCCAGCATTTT
cdr3_aa: CASSSGTYQPQHF

d_call: .
v_call: TRBV7-9
clone_size: .
j_call: TRBJ1-3
cdr3_nt: TGTGCCAGCAGCTTAACGGGGACAAGCTCTGGAAACACCATATATTTT
cdr3_aa: CASSLTGTSSGNTIYF

d_call: .
v_call: TRBV5-1
clone_size: .
j_call: TRBJ2-2
cdr3_nt: TGCGCCAGCAGCACCCCTCAGGGCTCCGGGGAGCTGTTTTTT
cdr3_aa: CASSTPQGSGELFF

d_call: .
v_call: TRBV9
clone_size: .
j_call: TRBJ2-2
cdr3_nt: TGTGCCAGCAGGAAAGGAGGGGGCGCGCCCGGGGAGCTGTTTTTT
cdr3_aa: CASRKGGGAPGELFF

d_call: .
v_call: TRBV3-1/TRBV3-2
clone_size: .
j_call: TRBJ1-3
cdr3_nt: TGTGCCAGCAGACGAAGCTTCTCTGGAAACACCATATATTTT
cdr3_aa: CASRRSFSGNTIYF

d_call: TRBD1
v_call: TRBV28
clone_size: .
j_call: TRBJ1-1
cdr3_nt: TGTGCCAGCAGACCACCGCGACAGGGTCTGAACACTGAAGCTTTCTTT
cdr3_aa: CASRPPRQGLNTEAFF

d_call: .
v_call: TRBV28
clone_size: once
j_call: TRBJ1-5
cdr3_nt: TGTGCCAGCAGCCGGGATCAGCCCCAGCATTTT
cdr3_aa: CASSRDQPQHF

d_call: .
v_call: TRBV27
clone_size: .
j_call: TRBJ1-2
cdr3_nt: TGTGCCAGCAGCCAACTAGGAGTGGATCCATATGGCTACACCTTC
cdr3_aa: CASSQLGVDPYGYTF

d_call: .
v_call: TRBV30
clone_size: few
j_call: TRBJ1-3
cdr3_nt: TGTGCCTGGAGGGGGGAAGGGGGTAGCTCTGGAAACACCATATATTTT
cdr3_aa: CAWRGEGGSSGNTIYF